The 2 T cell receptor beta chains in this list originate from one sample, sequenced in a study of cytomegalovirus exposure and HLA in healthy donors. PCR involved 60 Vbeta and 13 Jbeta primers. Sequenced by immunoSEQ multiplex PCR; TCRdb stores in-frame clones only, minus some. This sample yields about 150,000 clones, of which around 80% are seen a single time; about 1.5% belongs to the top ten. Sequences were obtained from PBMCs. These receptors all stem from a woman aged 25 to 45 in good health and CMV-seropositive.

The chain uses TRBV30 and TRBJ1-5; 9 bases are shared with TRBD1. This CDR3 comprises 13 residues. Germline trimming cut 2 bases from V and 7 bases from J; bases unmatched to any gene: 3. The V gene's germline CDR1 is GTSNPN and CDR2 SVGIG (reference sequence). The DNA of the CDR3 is TGTGCCTGGAGTAGGGACAGGGACCAGCCCCAGCATTTT. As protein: CAWSRDRDQPQHF.

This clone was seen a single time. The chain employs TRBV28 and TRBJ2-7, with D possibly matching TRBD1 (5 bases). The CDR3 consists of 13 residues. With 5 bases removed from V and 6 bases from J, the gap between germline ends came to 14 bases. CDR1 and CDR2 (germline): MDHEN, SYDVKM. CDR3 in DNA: TGTGCCAGCAGTCCGCAGGGTTGGGGCGAGCAGTACTTC. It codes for CASSPQGWGEQYF.